A selection of T cell receptor beta chains follows, all from one sample in a study of patients and donors after allogeneic stem cell transplantation. From the RT-PCR reads, TCRdb called clonotypes with MiXCR, one entry per CDR3 protein. Among about 410,000 distinct CDR3 sequences, around 15% were seen once, and the ten largest hold less than 9.5%. Sequenced sample: blood, either unsorted or a sorted T cell fraction (not recorded which). The receptors stem from a human donor who was either an allogeneic HSCT recipient or a stem cell or donor lymphocyte infusion donor (not recorded which). It is not recorded whose cells these are; they may come from a transplant donor. CDR3s include the opening cysteine and the closing phenylalanine or tryptophan. The D gene is left open where the match is weak. A row's size may be missing; if present it is once, few, many or a size class.

D gene	J gene	V gene	clone size	CDR3 DNA	CDR3 protein
TRBD2	TRBJ2-7	TRBV11-2	NA	TGTGCCAGCAGCTTAGATTGGGGGACTAGCGGGAGTAACGAGCAGTACTTC	CASSLDWGTSGSNEQYF
NA	TRBJ2-4	TRBV5-1	few	TGCGCCAGCAGCTTGGCAGCAGCCAAGTCGAACATTCAGTACTTC	CASSLAAAKSNIQYF
NA	TRBJ1-2	TRBV7-6	NA	TGTGCCAGCAGCCCCCAGTCAGGGGATTATGGCTACACCTTC	CASSPQSGDYGYTF
NA	TRBJ1-1	TRBV7-9	NA	TGTGCCAGCAGCTTAGGTAGTGGGTACAACACTGAAGCTTTCTTT	CASSLGSGYNTEAFF
NA	TRBJ1-2	TRBV5-1	NA	TGCGCCAGCAGCTTGGGGGGGGAGAACTATGGCTACACCTTC	CASSLGGENYGYTF
NA	TRBJ1-2	TRBV13	few	TGTGCCAGCAGCTTAGGCCCCTCCGGACTTTTCCGAGGCTACACCTTC	CASSLGPSGLFRGYTF
TRBD1	TRBJ1-2	TRBV19	NA	TGTGCCAGTAGGGGACAGGGGGCGCGGAACTATGGCTACACCTTC	CASRGQGARNYGYTF
NA	TRBJ1-1	TRBV2	many	TGTGCCAGCAGTGAGGTTCAGGGCGCTGAAGCTTTCTTT	CASSEVQGAEAFF
TRBD2	TRBJ2-5	TRBV12-3/TRBV12-4	many	TGTGCCAGCTGCAATAGCGGGATAGCAGAGACCCAGTACTTC	CASCNSGIAETQYF
NA	TRBJ2-4	TRBV23-1	few	TGCGCCAGCAGTCAATCGAAGGACGGAAACATTCAGTACTTC	CASSQSKDGNIQYF